Below, one T cell receptor beta chain is given with its context. What it recognizes is unknown. The entry originates in a study of cytomegalovirus exposure and HLA in healthy donors. Regarding the study as a whole: Earlier analysis found most TCR beta V segments productive about 87% or about 30% of the time. According to the study, around 150 TCR beta chains were cytomegalovirus-associated.

Germline loops: CDR1 SGHRS, CDR2 YFSETQ. There are 11 residues in the CDR3. The V end lost 7 bases, the J end lost 3 bases, and 8 bases lay between the germline ends. PCR amplification relied on 60 Vbeta primers (plus 13 Jbeta primers). Method: immunoSEQ multiplex PCR; TCRdb's copy keeps in-frame clones and lacks some. The sample has 140,000 to 150,000 clones; 65% to 85% are singletons. Material: PBMCs. The chain employs TRBV5-1 and TRBJ2-7, with D perhaps matching TRBD1 (5 bases). The receptor was derived from a male donor in good health and CMV-seronegative. This CDR3 reads CASRQHYEQYF. In nucleotides, the CDR3 is TGCGCCAGCCGACAGCACTACGAGCAGTACTTC.